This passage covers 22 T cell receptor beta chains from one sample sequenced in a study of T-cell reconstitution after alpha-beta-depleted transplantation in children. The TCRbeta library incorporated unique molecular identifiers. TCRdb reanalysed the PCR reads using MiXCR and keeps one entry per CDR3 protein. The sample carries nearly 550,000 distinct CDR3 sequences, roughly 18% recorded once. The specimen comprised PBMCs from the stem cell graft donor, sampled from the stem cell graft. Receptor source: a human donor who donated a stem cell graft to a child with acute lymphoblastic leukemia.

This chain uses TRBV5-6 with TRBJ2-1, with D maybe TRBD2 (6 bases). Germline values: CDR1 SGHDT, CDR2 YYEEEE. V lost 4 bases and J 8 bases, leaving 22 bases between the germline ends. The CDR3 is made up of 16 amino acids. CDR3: CASSPSYPREIDEQFF. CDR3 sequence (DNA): TGTGCCAGCAGCCCCTCCTACCCCCGGGAGATAGATGAGCAGTTCTTC.

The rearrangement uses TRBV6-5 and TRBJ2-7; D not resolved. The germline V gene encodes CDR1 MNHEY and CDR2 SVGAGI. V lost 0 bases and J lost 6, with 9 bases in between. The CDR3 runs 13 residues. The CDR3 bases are TGTGCCAGCAGTTACTCTACCCCGGGCGAGCAGTACTTC. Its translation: CASSYSTPGEQYF.

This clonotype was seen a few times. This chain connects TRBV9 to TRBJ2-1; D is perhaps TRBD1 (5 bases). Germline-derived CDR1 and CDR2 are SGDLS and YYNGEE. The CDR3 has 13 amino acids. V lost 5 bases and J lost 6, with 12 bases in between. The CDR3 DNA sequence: TGTGCCAGCAGGCCCCCCAGGGTCAATGAGCAGTTCTTC. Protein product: CASRPPRVNEQFF.

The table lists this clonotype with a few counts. The CDR3 here is CASRVDRGTTGELFF. CDR3 coding DNA: TGTGCCAGCAGGGTCGACAGGGGGACGACCGGGGAGCTGTTTTTT. The J gene is TRBJ2-2, the V gene TRBV12-3 or TRBV12-4; 9 bases map to TRBD1. Unmatched junction bases numbered 7, after V lost 6 bases and J lost 5 bases. The CDR3 totals 15 residues.

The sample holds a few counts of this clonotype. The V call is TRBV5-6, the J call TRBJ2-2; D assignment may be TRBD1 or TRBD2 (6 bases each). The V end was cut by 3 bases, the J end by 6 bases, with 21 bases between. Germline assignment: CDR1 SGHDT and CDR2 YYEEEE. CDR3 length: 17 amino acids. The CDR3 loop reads CASSSNGGQRPSGELFF. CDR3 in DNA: TGTGCCAGCAGCTCGAACGGGGGCCAGCGTCCTTCCGGGGAGCTGTTTTTT.

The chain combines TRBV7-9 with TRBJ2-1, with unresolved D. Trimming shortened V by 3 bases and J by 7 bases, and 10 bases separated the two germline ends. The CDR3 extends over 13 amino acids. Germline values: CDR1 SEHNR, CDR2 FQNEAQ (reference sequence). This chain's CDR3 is CASSFSVTNEQFF. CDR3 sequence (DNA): TGTGCCAGCAGCTTCTCGGTGACTAATGAGCAGTTCTTC. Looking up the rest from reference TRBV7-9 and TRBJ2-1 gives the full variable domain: DTGVSQNPRHKITKRGQNVTFRCDPISEHNRLYWYRQTLGQGPEFLTYFQNEAQLEKSRLLSDRFSAERPKGSFSTLEIQRTEQGDSAMYLCASSFSVTNEQFFGPGTRLTVL.

The CDR3 DNA sequence: TGTGCCAGCAGTCCCGGGACAGTCGGTCGGGGCTACACCTTC. It is translated as CASSPGTVGRGYTF. This chain links TRBV12-3 or TRBV12-4 with TRBJ1-2; TRBD1 matches at 7 bases. CDR3 length equals 14 residues. Losses at the gene ends were 5 bases for V and 8 bases for J; bases not matched to a gene: 11.

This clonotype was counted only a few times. Written as DNA, the CDR3 is TGCGCCAGCAGCGTCGGGACTAGCGGGAGGGCTGGCATCGACAATGAGCAGTTCTTC. Translated, it gives CASSVGTSGRAGIDNEQFF. The rearrangement links TRBV5-1 to TRBJ2-1, with 16 bases lining up with TRBD2. The CDR3 sequence is 19 residues long. V shed 4 bases, J shed 5 bases, and the junction held 12 bases outside the gene matches. Germline V gene sequence: CDR1 SGHRS, CDR2 YFSETQ.

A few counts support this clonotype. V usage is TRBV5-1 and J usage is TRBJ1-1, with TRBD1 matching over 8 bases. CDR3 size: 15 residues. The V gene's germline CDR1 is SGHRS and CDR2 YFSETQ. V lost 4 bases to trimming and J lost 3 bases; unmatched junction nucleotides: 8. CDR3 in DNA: TGCGCCAGCAGCCCCGAGACAGGGGCCTACACTGAAGCTTTCTTT. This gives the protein CASSPETGAYTEAFF.

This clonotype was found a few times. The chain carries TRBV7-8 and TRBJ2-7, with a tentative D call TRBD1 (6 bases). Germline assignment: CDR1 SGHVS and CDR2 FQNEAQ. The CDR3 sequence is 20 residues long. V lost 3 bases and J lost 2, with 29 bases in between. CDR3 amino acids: CASSFRPLRSQGRLTYEQYF. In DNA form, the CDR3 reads TGTGCCAGCAGCTTTCGCCCTCTAAGGAGCCAGGGGCGACTCACCTACGAGCAGTACTTC. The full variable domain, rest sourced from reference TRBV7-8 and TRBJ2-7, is GAGVSQSPRYKVAKRGQDVALRCDPISGHVSLFWYQQALGQGPEFLTYFQNEAQLDKSGLPSDRFFAERPEGSVSTLKIQRTQQEDSAVYLCASSFRPLRSQGRLTYEQYFGPGTRLTVT.

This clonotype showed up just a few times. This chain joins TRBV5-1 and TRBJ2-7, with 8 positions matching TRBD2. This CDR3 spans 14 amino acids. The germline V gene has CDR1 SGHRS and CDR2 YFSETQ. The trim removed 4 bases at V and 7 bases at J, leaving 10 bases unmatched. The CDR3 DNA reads TGCGCCAGCAGCGCTCCCGGGGGGGCTCTGGAGCAGTACTTC. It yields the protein CASSAPGGALEQYF.

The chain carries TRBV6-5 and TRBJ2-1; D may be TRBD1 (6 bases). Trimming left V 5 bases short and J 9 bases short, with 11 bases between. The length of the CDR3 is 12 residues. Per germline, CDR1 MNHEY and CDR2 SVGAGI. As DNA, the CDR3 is TGTGCCAGCAGTGGGGGCACGGGTGAGCAGTTCTTC. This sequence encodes CASSGGTGEQFF.

CDR3 loop: CATQRYRGLQETQYF. Written as DNA, the CDR3 is TGTGCCACCCAAAGGTACAGGGGGCTCCAAGAGACCCAGTACTTC. The chain uses TRBV7-7 and TRBJ2-5, with TRBD1 matching over 9 bases. The CDR3 contains 15 residues. Germline V gene sequence: CDR1 SSHAT, CDR2 FNYEAQ (reference sequence). V lost 10 bases and J lost 1; bases outside the gene matches: 10.

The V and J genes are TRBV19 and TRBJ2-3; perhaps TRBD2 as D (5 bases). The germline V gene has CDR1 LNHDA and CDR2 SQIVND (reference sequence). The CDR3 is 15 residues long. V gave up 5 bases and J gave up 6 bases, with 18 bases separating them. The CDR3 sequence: CASSLQEGLADTQYF. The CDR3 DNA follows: TGTGCCAGTAGTCTTCAAGAAGGACTCGCCGATACGCAGTATTTT. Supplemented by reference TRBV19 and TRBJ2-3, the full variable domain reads DGGITQSPKYLFRKEGQNVTLSCEQNLNHDAMYWYRQDPGQGLRLIYYSQIVNDFQKGDIAEGYSVSREKKESFPLTVTSAQKNPTAFYLCASSLQEGLADTQYFGPGTRLTVL.

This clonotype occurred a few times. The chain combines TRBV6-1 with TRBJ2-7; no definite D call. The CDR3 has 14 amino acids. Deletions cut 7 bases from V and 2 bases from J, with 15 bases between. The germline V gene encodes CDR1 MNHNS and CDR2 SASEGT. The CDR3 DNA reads TGTGCCAGCACCGGCAGCAACACCCCCTACGAGCAGTACTTC. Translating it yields CASTGSNTPYEQYF.

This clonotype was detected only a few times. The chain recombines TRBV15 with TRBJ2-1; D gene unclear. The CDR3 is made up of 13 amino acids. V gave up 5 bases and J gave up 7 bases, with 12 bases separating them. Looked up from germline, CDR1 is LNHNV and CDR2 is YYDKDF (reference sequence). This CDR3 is CATSPLVENEQFF. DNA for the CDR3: TGTGCCACCAGCCCGCTCGTGGAAAATGAGCAGTTCTTC.

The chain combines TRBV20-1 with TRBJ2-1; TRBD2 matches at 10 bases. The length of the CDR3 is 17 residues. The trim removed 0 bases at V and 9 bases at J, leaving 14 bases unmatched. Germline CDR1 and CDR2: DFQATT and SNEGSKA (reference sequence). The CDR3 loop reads CSARDKSSSGRFIEQFF. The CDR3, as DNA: TGCAGTGCTAGAGATAAATCGAGTAGCGGGAGGTTTATTGAGCAGTTCTTC.

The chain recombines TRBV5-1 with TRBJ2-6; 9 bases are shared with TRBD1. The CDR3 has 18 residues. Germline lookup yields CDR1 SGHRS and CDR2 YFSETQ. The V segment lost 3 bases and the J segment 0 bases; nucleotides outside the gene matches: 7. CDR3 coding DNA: TGCGCCAGCAGCTACTCCGGGACAGGGAGCTCTGGGGCCAACGTCCTGACTTTC. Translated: CASSYSGTGSSGANVLTF. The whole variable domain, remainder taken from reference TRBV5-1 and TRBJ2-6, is KAGVTQTPRYLIKTRGQQVTLSCSPISGHRSVSWYQQTPGQGLQFLFEYFSETQRNKGNFPGRFSGRQFSNSRSEMNVSTLELGDSALYLCASSYSGTGSSGANVLTFGAGSRLTVL.

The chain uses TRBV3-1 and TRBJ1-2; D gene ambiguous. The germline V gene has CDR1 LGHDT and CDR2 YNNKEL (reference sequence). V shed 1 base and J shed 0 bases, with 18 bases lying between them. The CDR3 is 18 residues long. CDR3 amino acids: CASSQVGEAPSPNYGYTF. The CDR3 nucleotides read TGTGCCAGCAGCCAAGTAGGTGAAGCCCCAAGTCCTAACTATGGCTACACCTTC.

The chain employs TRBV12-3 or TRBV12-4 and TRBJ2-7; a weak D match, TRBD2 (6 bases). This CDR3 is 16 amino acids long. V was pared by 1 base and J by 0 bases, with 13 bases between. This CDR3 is CASSLGGGISSYEQYF. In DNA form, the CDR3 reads TGTGCCAGCAGTTTAGGCGGCGGGATCAGCTCCTACGAGCAGTACTTC.

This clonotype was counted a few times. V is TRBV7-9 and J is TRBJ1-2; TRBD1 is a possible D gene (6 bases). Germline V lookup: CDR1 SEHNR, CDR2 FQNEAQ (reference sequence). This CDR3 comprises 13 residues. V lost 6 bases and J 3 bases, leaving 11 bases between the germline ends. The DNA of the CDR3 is TGTGCCAGCAGGCCGGGACACGACTATGGCTACACCTTC. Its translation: CASRPGHDYGYTF.

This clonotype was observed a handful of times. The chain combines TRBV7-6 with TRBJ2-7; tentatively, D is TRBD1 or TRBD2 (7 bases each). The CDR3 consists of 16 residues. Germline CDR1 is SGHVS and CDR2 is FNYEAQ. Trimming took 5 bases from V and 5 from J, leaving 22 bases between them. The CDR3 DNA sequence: TGTGCCAGCAGCCACCGAGGGGGCGGGAGTATGAACGAGCAGTACTTC. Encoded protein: CASSHRGGGSMNEQYF. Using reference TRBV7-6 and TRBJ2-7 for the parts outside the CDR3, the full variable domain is GAGVSQSPRYKVTKRGQDVALRCDPISGHVSLYWYRQALGQGPEFLTYFNYEAQQDKSGLPNDRFSAERPEGSISTLTIQRTEQRDSAMYRCASSHRGGGSMNEQYFGPGTRLTVT.